This entry concerns a single TCR beta chain. This specimen includes other DNA sequences encoding the same CDR3. The data belong to a study of shared clonotypes between healthy human individuals. Unmatched junction bases numbered 3, after V lost 5 bases and J lost 6 bases. Per the germline V gene, CDR1 is SGHTA and CDR2 is FQGTGA. This CDR3 is 15 amino acids long. Data came from immunoSEQ multiplex PCR; TCRdb stores just in-frame clones and leaves some out. The sample shows about 560,000 clones, around 80% of them seen only once. The TCR comes from a woman aged 40 to 55 in good health. Some clones in this sample may be carry-over from other donors' samples. The specimen was PBMCs. V usage is TRBV7-3 and J usage is TRBJ2-1; 14 bases map to TRBD2. This CDR3 reads CASSPGLAGVNEQFF. The CDR3 nucleotides read TGTGCCAGCAGCCCGGGACTAGCGGGAGTCAATGAGCAGTTCTTC.